This T cell receptor (beta chain) was identified during a study of T cells after somatic rescue of genetic block. The method was immunoSEQ multiplex PCR; TCRdb's version includes in-frame clones alone and lacks a portion of them. In the table there are 45,000 to 55,000 clones, about 96% of which are singletons. This CDR3 is 15 amino acids long. V trimming: 6 bases; J trimming: 4 bases; junction bases outside the gene matches: 9. Germline CDR1 is ENHRY and CDR2 is SYGVKD. Sequenced input: peripheral blood mononuclear cells (PBMCs). This receptor was obtained from a child younger than two. The J gene is TRBJ2-1, the V gene TRBV10-3; TRBD2 matches 7 bases. CDR3 coding DNA: TGTGCCATCAGGGGCAGGGAGGGCCGTTACAATGAGCAGTTCTTC. Translated: CAIRGREGRYNEQFF.